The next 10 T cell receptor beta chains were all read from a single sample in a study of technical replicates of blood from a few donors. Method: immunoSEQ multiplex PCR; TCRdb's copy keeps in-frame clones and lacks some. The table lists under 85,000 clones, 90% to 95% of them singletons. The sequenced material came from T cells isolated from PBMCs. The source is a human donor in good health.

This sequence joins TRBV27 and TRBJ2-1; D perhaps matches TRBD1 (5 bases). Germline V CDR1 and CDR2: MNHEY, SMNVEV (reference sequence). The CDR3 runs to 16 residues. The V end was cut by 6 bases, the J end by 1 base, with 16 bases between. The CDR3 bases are TGTGCCAGCAGAGGGGTTACAGGCCGGTCCTACAATGAGCAGTTCTTC. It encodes CASRGVTGRSYNEQFF.

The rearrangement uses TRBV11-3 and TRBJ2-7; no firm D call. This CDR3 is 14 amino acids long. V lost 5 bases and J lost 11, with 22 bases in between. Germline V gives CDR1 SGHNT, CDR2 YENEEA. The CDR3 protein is CASSQVACSANEYF. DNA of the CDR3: TGTGCCAGCAGCCAAGTAGCCTGCTCAGCCAATGAGTACTTC.

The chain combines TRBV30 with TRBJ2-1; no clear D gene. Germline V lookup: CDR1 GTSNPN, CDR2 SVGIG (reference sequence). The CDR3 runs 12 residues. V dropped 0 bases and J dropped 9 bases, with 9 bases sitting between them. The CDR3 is CAWSVNSLEQFF. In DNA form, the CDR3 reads TGTGCCTGGAGTGTAAATAGTCTTGAGCAGTTCTTC. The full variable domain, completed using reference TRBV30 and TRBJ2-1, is SQTIHQWPATLVQPVGSPLSLECTVEGTSNPNLYWYRQAAGRGLQLLFYSVGIGQISSEVPQNLSASRPQDRQFILSSKKLLLSDSGFYLCAWSVNSLEQFFGPGTRLTVL.

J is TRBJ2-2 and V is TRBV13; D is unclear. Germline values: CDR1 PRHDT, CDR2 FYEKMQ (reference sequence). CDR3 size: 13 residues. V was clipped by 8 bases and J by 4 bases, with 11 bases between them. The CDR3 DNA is TGTGCCAGCCTCTCGCGTCCCACCGGGGAGCTGTTTTTT. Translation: CASLSRPTGELFF.

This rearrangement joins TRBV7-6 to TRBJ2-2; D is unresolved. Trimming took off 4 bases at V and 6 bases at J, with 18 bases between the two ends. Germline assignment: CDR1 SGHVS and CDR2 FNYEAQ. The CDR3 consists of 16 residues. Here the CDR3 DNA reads TGTGCCAGCAGCTCCATTATGATTCAAGGAGCCGGGGAGCTGTTTTTT. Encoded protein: CASSSIMIQGAGELFF.

The CDR3 bases are TGCGCCAGCAGCCCTAGGGACAGGGGACACGAGCAGTACTTC. Amino acid sequence: CASSPRDRGHEQYF. The chain carries TRBV5-1 and TRBJ2-7; 10 bases align to TRBD1. V lost 4 bases, J lost 5 bases, and 6 bases stayed unmatched. The CDR3 consists of 14 residues. Germline CDR1 reads SGHRS; CDR2 reads YFSETQ.

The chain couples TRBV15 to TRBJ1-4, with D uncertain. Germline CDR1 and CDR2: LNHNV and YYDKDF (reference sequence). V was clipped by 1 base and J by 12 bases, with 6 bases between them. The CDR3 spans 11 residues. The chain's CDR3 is CATSRAEELFF. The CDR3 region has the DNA TGTGCCACCAGCAGAGCGGAGGAACTGTTTTTT.

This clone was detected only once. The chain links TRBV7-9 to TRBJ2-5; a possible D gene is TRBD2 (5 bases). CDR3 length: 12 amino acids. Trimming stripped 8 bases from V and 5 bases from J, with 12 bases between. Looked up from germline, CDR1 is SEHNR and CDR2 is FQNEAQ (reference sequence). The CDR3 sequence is CASQRTRETQYF. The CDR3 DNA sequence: TGTGCCAGCCAGCGGACGCGGGAGACCCAGTACTTC. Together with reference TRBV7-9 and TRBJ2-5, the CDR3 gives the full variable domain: DTGVSQNPRHKITKRGQNVTFRCDPISEHNRLYWYRQTLGQGPEFLTYFQNEAQLEKSRLLSDRFSAERPKGSFSTLEIQRTEQGDSAMYLCASQRTRETQYFGPGTRLLVL.

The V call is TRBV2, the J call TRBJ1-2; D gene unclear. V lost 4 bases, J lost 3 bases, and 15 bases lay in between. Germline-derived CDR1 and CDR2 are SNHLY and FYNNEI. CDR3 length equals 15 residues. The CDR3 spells CASSGAQWVYYGYTF. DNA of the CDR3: TGTGCCAGCAGTGGGGCACAGTGGGTATACTATGGCTACACCTTC.

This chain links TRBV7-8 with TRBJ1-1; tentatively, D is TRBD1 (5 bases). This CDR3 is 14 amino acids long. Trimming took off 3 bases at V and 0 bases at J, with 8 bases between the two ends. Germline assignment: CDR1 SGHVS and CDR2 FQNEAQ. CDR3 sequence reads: CASSFWGLNTEAFF. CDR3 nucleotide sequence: TGTGCCAGCAGCTTCTGGGGCTTGAACACTGAAGCTTTCTTT. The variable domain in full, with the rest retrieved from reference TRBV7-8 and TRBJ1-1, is GAGVSQSPRYKVAKRGQDVALRCDPISGHVSLFWYQQALGQGPEFLTYFQNEAQLDKSGLPSDRFFAERPEGSVSTLKIQRTQQEDSAVYLCASSFWGLNTEAFFGQGTRLTVV.